This T cell receptor (beta chain) was found in a study of blood T cells in healthy people across ages. Using a J-beta primer mix together with a sample-barcoded 5' primer, a second PCR was run for roughly 6 to 12 cycles. TCRdb used MiXCR to reprocess the 5' RACE reads, holding one entry per CDR3 protein. Among roughly 2 million distinct CDR3 sequences listed, around 50% were seen once. The receptor was isolated from a woman between 40 and 55 years old in good health. The sequenced sample consisted of blood.

In DNA form, the CDR3 reads TGCGCCAGCAGCCGCGGACAGGGGGAGGGGTCCTACGAGCAGTACTTC. Its protein product is CASSRGQGEGSYEQYF. The V gene is TRBV4-1, the J gene TRBJ2-7; 10 positions agree with TRBD1. The CDR3 runs 16 residues. Germline assignment: CDR1 MGHRA and CDR2 YSYEKL. V shed 4 bases, J shed 1 base, and the junction held 7 bases outside the gene matches.